The T cell receptor (beta chain) under discussion was sequenced for a study of beta chain features in type 1 diabetes. Germline values: CDR1 ENHRY, CDR2 SYGVKD. CDR3 length: 14 amino acids. V was pared by 10 bases and J by 7 bases, with 11 bases of the junction left unmatched. In this sample, this clone turned up a few times. In all sorted populations, purity surpassed 95%. The sequenced template was cDNA made from the entire isolated RNA. TCRdb keeps only in-frame clones here, not all; method: immunoSEQ multiplex PCR. The sample contains a few hundred thousand clones, roughly 10% of which appear only once.

Sequenced: central memory CD4+ T cells from blood. V usage is TRBV10-3 and J usage is TRBJ1-5, with 9 positions matching TRBD1. This TCR was recovered from a young man in good health. CDR3 nucleotide sequence: TGTGCCACCTGGACAGGGGAGGGTTTACAGCCCCAGCATTTT. Its protein is CATWTGEGLQPQHF.